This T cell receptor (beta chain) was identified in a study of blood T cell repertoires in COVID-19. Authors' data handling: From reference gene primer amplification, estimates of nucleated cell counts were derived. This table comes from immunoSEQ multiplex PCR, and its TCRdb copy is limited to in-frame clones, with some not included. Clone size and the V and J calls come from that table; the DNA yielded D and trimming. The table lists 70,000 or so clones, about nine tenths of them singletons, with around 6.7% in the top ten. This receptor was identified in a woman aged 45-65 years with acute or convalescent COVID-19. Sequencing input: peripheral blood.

For the CDR3, the DNA is TGTGCCAGTACTGGGGTGGGGGGAATGAACACTGAAGCTTTCTTT. It translates to CASTGVGGMNTEAFF. The chain employs TRBV2 and TRBJ1-1, with a weak D call TRBD1 (5 bases). Germline-derived CDR1 and CDR2 are SNHLY and FYNNEI. The CDR3 totals 15 residues. The V end was cut by 9 bases, the J end by 0 bases, with 17 bases between. Variable domain in full (rest from reference TRBV2 and TRBJ1-1): EPEVTQTPSHQVTQMGQEVILRCVPISNHLYFYWYRQILGQKVEFLVSFYNNEISEKSEIFDDQFSVERPDGSNFTLKIRSTKLEDSAMYFCASTGVGGMNTEAFFGQGTRLTVV.